The 22 T cell receptor beta chains presented below share a single source sample, sequenced in a study of blood T cell repertoires in COVID-19. Generated by immunoSEQ multiplex PCR, the TCRdb table keeps only in-frame clones and is missing some. The sample contains about 270,000 clones, roughly 85% of which appear only once. Sequenced material: peripheral blood. The receptors here all came from a woman aged 18-29 years with acute or convalescent COVID-19.

This rearrangement joins TRBV5-8 to TRBJ1-1; 10 bases are a match to TRBD1. After removal of 4 bases from V and 5 bases from J, the junction contained 8 bases not matched to a gene. CDR1 and CDR2 from the germline V gene are SGHTS and YDEGEE. The CDR3 has 15 amino acids. CDR3 sequence reads: CASSQTGGYGTEAFF. In nucleotides, the CDR3 is TGTGCCAGCAGCCAGACAGGGGGCTATGGTACTGAAGCTTTCTTT.

This chain links TRBV28 with TRBJ2-1, with 7 nucleotides matching TRBD2. Looked up from germline, CDR1 is MDHEN and CDR2 is SYDVKM. The V and J ends lost 3 bases and 0 bases, in that order; junction bases with no gene match: 5. The length of the CDR3 is 16 residues. CDR3: CASSLIGGSSYNEQFF. In nucleotides, the CDR3 is TGTGCCAGCAGTTTGATCGGCGGGAGCTCCTACAATGAGCAGTTCTTC.

This clone has only one observation. The V gene is TRBV5-1, the J gene TRBJ1-1; 11 bases agree with TRBD1. V shed 4 bases and J 7 bases; nucleotides not matched to a gene: 3. The germline CDR1 and CDR2 sequences are SGHRS and YFSETQ. The CDR3 spans 13 residues. The CDR3 sequence: CASSIGTGGEAFF. CDR3 DNA: TGCGCCAGCAGCATCGGGACAGGGGGTGAAGCTTTCTTT. Full variable domain (remainder filled in from reference TRBV5-1 and TRBJ1-1): KAGVTQTPRYLIKTRGQQVTLSCSPISGHRSVSWYQQTPGQGLQFLFEYFSETQRNKGNFPGRFSGRQFSNSRSEMNVSTLELGDSALYLCASSIGTGGEAFFGQGTRLTVV.

The rearrangement joins TRBV9 to TRBJ2-7; no clear D gene. CDR1 is SGDLS, CDR2 YYNGEE, per germline. The CDR3 is 15 residues long. Trimming cost V 3 bases and J 2 bases, with 15 bases left between them. CDR3: CASSEQVGRTYEQYF. In DNA, the CDR3 is TGTGCCAGCAGCGAGCAGGTGGGTCGTACCTACGAGCAGTACTTC.

The chain links TRBV6-2 or TRBV6-3 to TRBJ2-7; D not certain. There are 13 residues in the CDR3. V was trimmed by 4 bases and J by 3 bases, leaving 10 bases between them. CDR1 and CDR2 (germline): MNHEY, SVGEGT. The CDR3 region has the DNA TGTGCCAGCAGTTTTAGACTGAACTACGAGCAGTACTTC. Its protein product is CASSFRLNYEQYF.

This clone was counted a few times. This CDR3 is also generated by other DNA sequences in the sample. V usage is TRBV7-3 and J usage is TRBJ1-1; D might be TRBD1 (6 bases). V was cut by 5 bases and J by 8 bases, with 15 bases left in between. This CDR3 has 13 amino acids. The germline V gene has CDR1 SGHTA and CDR2 FQGTGA. CDR3 amino acids: CASSLQQGSEAFF. The CDR3 DNA reads as TGTGCCAGCAGCCTACAACAGGGATCAGAAGCTTTCTTT.

This chain connects TRBV29-1 to TRBJ2-7; perhaps TRBD1 as D (6 bases). V lost 3 bases, J lost 4 bases, and 13 bases lay in between. Germline CDR1 is SQVTM and CDR2 is ANQGSEA. The CDR3 is made up of 13 amino acids. This chain's CDR3 is CSVEGASQYEQYF. The CDR3, as DNA: TGCAGCGTTGAGGGGGCTAGCCAGTACGAGCAGTACTTC.

Comment on this clone: A much larger clone differs from this one at a single base, so this may be a read error. The V call is TRBV5-6, the J call TRBJ1-2, with D possibly matching TRBD1 (5 bases). The CDR3 consists of 13 residues. The V end was cut by 0 bases, the J end by 4 bases, with 7 bases between. Germline CDR1 and CDR2: SGHDT and YYEEEE. As DNA, the CDR3 is TGTGCCAGCAGCTTGGGACAGATCTATGGCTACACCTTC. It codes for CASSLGQIYGYTF.

The rearrangement links TRBV6-5 to TRBJ2-6; 7 bases are shared with TRBD1. Germline trimming cut 6 bases from V and 2 bases from J; bases unmatched to any gene: 4. This CDR3 region has 15 residues. Germline loops: CDR1 MNHEY, CDR2 SVGAGI. This chain's CDR3 is CASSETGTGANVLTF. The DNA for the CDR3 is TGTGCCAGCAGCGAGACAGGGACTGGGGCCAACGTCCTGACTTTC.

The genes are TRBV12-5 and TRBJ2-1; 11 positions match TRBD2. The V segment lost 1 base and the J segment 3 bases; nucleotides outside the gene matches: 11. The CDR3 runs 19 residues. CDR1 LGHNT and CDR2 FRNRAP come from the germline V gene. CDR3 sequence reads: CASGLGATSGEGLYNEQFF. CDR3 DNA sequence: TGTGCTAGTGGTTTGGGGGCGACTAGCGGGGAGGGACTCTACAATGAGCAGTTCTTC.

The chain joins TRBV18 to TRBJ1-5; TRBD1 matches 7 bases. V was pared by 1 base and J by 7 bases, with 7 bases of the junction left unmatched. Germline-derived CDR1 and CDR2 are KGHSH and LQKENI. The CDR3 runs to 15 residues. The CDR3 bases are TGTGCCAGCTCACCACGTGACAGGGTGGAACAGCCCCAGCATTTT. The encoded protein is CASSPRDRVEQPQHF.

The chain has TRBV20-1 and TRBJ2-5; 7 nucleotides match TRBD2. J was trimmed by 5 bases and V by 3 bases; bases with no gene match: 9. The germline gives CDR1 DFQATT, CDR2 SNEGSKA (reference sequence). The length of the CDR3 is 14 residues. The CDR3 sequence is CSASWGLTSETQYF. The CDR3 DNA reads as TGCAGTGCTAGTTGGGGACTAACTTCGGAGACCCAGTACTTC.

This clone was counted between two and nine times. The V gene is TRBV7-8, the J gene TRBJ1-3; D is uncertain. Looked up from germline, CDR1 is SGHVS and CDR2 is FQNEAQ. Trimming took 2 bases from V and 4 from J, leaving 15 bases between them. This CDR3 has 16 amino acids. The CDR3 DNA reads as TGTGCCAGCAGCTTATACGAGCGTCTAGTCGGAAACACCATATATTTT. Translation gives CASSLYERLVGNTIYF.

This clone was observed once. The chain carries TRBV10-1 and TRBJ1-4; tentatively, D is TRBD1 (5 bases). This CDR3 has 13 amino acids. CDR1 and CDR2 from the germline V gene are WNHNN and SYGVQD (reference sequence). The V end was cut by 5 bases, the J end by 7 bases, with 11 bases between. The CDR3 region has the DNA TGCGCCAGCAGTAGGGGTGGTGGTGAAAAACTGTTTTTT. It encodes CASSRGGGEKLFF.

This chain joins TRBV6-2 or TRBV6-3 and TRBJ2-1; 12 nucleotides agree with TRBD2. Germline CDR1 MNHEY, CDR2 SVGEGT. The CDR3 sequence is 15 residues long. Germline trimming cut 5 bases from V and 7 bases from J; bases unmatched to any gene: 6. The CDR3 sequence: CASSVGLAGINEQFF. CDR3 nucleotide sequence: TGTGCCAGCAGTGTCGGACTAGCGGGGATAAATGAGCAGTTCTTC.

The chain couples TRBV27 to TRBJ2-1; 9 bases fit TRBD1. The J segment lost 8 bases and the V segment lost 6 bases, leaving 11 bases of the junction unmatched. Per germline, CDR1 MNHEY and CDR2 SMNVEV (reference sequence). This CDR3 is 15 amino acids long. The CDR3 nucleotides are TGTGCCAGCAGGGAGTCCCGGGACAGGGTCGATGAGCAGTTCTTC. As protein: CASRESRDRVDEQFF.

The chain recombines TRBV2 with TRBJ2-3, with D hard to call. Germline CDR1 is SNHLY and CDR2 is FYNNEI. This CDR3 has 13 residues. Trimming shortened V by 4 bases and J by 0 bases, and 5 bases separated the two germline ends. This CDR3 reads CASSAESTDTQYF. Written as DNA, the CDR3 is TGTGCCAGCAGTGCGGAGAGCACAGATACGCAGTATTTT.

The J gene is TRBJ2-5, the V gene TRBV25-1; no definite D call. Germline loops: CDR1 MGHDK, CDR2 SYGVNS. The germline V and J ends were trimmed by 2 bases and 1 base, with 5 bases remaining between them. The CDR3 has 13 residues. The CDR3 nucleotides read TGTGCCAGCAGTGAACCCAGCCAAGAGACCCAGTACTTC. Its translation is CASSEPSQETQYF.

The rearrangement uses TRBV19 and TRBJ2-7; possible D gene TRBD1, 5 bases. The CDR3 is 14 amino acids. Germline-derived CDR1 and CDR2 are LNHDA and SQIVND (reference sequence). V shed 5 bases and J shed 0 bases, with 11 bases lying between them. CDR3 amino acids: CASSRQSTSYEQYF. The CDR3 coding sequence is TGTGCCAGTAGTCGACAGTCCACCTCCTACGAGCAGTACTTC.

V and J are TRBV9 and TRBJ2-7; TRBD2 agrees at 10 bases. This CDR3 is built from 14 residues. The junction had 5 bases not matched to a gene; V was cut back by 2 bases and J by 6 bases. Germline CDR1 SGDLS, CDR2 YYNGEE. CDR3 amino acids: CASSVLAGEGEQYF. The CDR3, as DNA: TGTGCCAGCAGCGTGCTAGCGGGAGAAGGCGAGCAGTACTTC.

The CDR3 sequence is CASSQRSSGRDSYEQYF. CDR3 DNA sequence: TGTGCCAGCAGCCAACGGTCATCCGGACGGGACTCCTACGAGCAGTACTTC. This chain connects TRBV3-1 (or the pseudogene TRBV3-2) to TRBJ2-7; tentative D call: TRBD2 (5 bases). The germline V and J ends were trimmed by 2 bases and 0 bases, with 17 bases remaining between them. The germline CDR1 and CDR2 sequences are LGHDT and YNNKEL (reference sequence). This CDR3 contains 17 residues.

The chain combines TRBV11-2 with TRBJ2-1, with 11 nucleotides matching TRBD2. Trimming cost V 7 bases and J 7 bases; bases outside gene matches: 12. The V gene's germline CDR1 is SGHAT and CDR2 FQNNGV. The CDR3 runs to 16 residues. CDR3 sequence reads: CASTFVLAGVGNEQFF. CDR3 coding DNA: TGTGCCAGCACCTTCGTACTAGCGGGAGTGGGTAATGAGCAGTTCTTC.